This T cell receptor (beta chain) was identified during a study of cytomegalovirus exposure and HLA in healthy donors. Study context: In a later analysis, the 110 or so validation repertoires were reported to have used the same platform as the roughly 730 first-cohort repertoires. Findings of the study overall: Listed as cytomegalovirus-associated were 150 or so TCR beta chains. As was reported, the classifier diagnosed cytomegalovirus status with high specificity and sensitivity. In vitro confirmation showed a few CMV-associated chains to be CMV antigen specific.

Of note for this clone: Its antigen is still unknown.

The germline V gene has CDR1 MNHNS and CDR2 SASEGT. V dropped 0 bases and J dropped 8 bases, with 10 bases sitting between them. The CDR3 is 13 residues long. The repertoire was sequenced with immunoSEQ multiplex PCR; TCRdb's copy has only in-frame clones and lacks some. The data contain 130,000 or so clones, nearly 90% of them singletons. What was sequenced was PBMCs. This receptor was identified in a woman aged 18-29 years in good health and CMV-seronegative. This chain uses TRBV6-1 with TRBJ1-2; D might be TRBD1 (6 bases). The CDR3 region is CASSEAQGRGYTF. Written as DNA, the CDR3 is TGTGCCAGCAGTGAAGCGCAGGGGCGCGGCTACACCTTC.